This T cell receptor (beta chain) was captured in a study of PD-1 blockade in classical Hodgkin lymphoma. General observations from the study: Reported baseline diversity: healthy donors highest, relapsed/refractory patients lowest.

Sample time point: newly diagnosed, previously untreated cHL patient sample. Comparison samples consisted of PBMCs from newly diagnosed, untreated classical Hodgkin lymphoma. A remark on this clone: The target antigen is unknown.

Some clones are missing from TCRdb's copy, which holds only in-frame ones; the method was immunoSEQ multiplex PCR. The repertoire has roughly 68,000 clones, about 94% of them found once; the top ten carry roughly 2.6%. The CDR3 totals 15 residues. CDR1 and CDR2 from the germline V gene are LNHDA and SQIVND (reference sequence). Trimming cost V 0 bases and J 4 bases, with 12 bases left between them. Sequencing used peripheral blood mononuclear cells (PBMCs). The chain is built from TRBV19 and TRBJ2-5, with D unclear. The TCR originated in a human donor with classical Hodgkin lymphoma. CDR3 sequence (DNA): TGTGCCAGTAGTATAGACGGACGGTCAGGAGAGACCCAGTACTTC. This sequence encodes CASSIDGRSGETQYF.